This note documents a single TCR beta chain sequence. These data belong to a study of blood T cell repertoires in COVID-19. Background on the study: PBMCs, B-cell-depleted T cells, or T cells were the source of the cDNA or gDNA that made up the material.

Per the authors' pipeline: Counts of nucleated cells, estimated from reference gene primer amplification, were obtained. Method: immunoSEQ multiplex PCR; TCRdb's copy keeps in-frame clones and lacks some. That table gives V, J and clone size, and the DNA gave D and trimming. This table holds about 64,000 clones, around 82% found once. The source of this sequence is a man in his 60s with COVID-19, enrolled during active disease. Sequenced: peripheral blood.

CDR3 nucleotides: TGTGCCAGCAGCCGCGCCCAGGCCTACGAGCAGTACTTC. Its translation is CASSRAQAYEQYF. This sequence joins TRBV7-9 and TRBJ2-7, with D unresolved. V dropped 5 bases and J dropped 2 bases, with 10 bases sitting between them. Germline lookup yields CDR1 SEHNR and CDR2 FQNEAQ (reference sequence). The length of the CDR3 is 13 residues.